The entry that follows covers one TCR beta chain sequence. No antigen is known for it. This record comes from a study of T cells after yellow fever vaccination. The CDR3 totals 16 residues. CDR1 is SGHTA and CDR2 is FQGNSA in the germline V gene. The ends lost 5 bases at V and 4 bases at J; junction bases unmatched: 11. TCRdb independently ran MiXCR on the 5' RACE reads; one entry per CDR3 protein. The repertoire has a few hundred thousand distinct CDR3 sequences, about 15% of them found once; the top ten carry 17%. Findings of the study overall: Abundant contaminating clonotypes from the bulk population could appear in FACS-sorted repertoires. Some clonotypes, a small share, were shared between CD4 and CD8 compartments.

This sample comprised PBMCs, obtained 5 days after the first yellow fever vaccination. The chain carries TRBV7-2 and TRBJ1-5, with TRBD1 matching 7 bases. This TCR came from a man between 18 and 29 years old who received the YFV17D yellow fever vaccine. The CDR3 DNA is TGTGCCAGCAGCCCGGGACAGATCCGAGGGAATCAGCCCCAGCATTTT. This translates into CASSPGQIRGNQPQHF.